Listed below are T cell receptor beta chains from one sample, sequenced in a study of blood T cell repertoires in COVID-19. The protocol was immunoSEQ multiplex PCR, while the TCRdb copy is restricted to in-frame clones and leaves out a portion. The sample consists of some 240,000 clones, approximately 82% of them appearing once. The sample comprised peripheral blood. The origin of the receptors is a woman aged 40 to 55 who had recovered from COVID-19. CDR3s include the opening cysteine and the closing phenylalanine or tryptophan. A D gene is named only where the DNA matches it firmly.

-	TRBV3-1/TRBV3-2	TRBJ1-2	TGTGCCAGCAGACCCGCGGGGTCGGGCTATGGCTACACCTTC	CASRPAGSGYGYTF
-	TRBV7-3	TRBJ2-6	TGTGCCAGCAGCTTAATGAGCTCTGGGGCCAACGTCCTGACTTTC	CASSLMSSGANVLTF
-	TRBV24-1	TRBJ1-1	TGTGCCACCAGTGGGCCACCGGGACACTCATCCCCAGAAGCTTTCTTT	CATSGPPGHSSPEAFF
-	TRBV11-2	TRBJ2-1	TGTGCCAGCAGCACAATACACCTCTCCTACAATGAGCAGTTCTTC	CASSTIHLSYNEQFF
TRBD1	TRBV9	TRBJ1-2	TGTGCCAGCAGCGAGGGGACAGGCATCCCTCATGGCTACACCTTC	CASSEGTGIPHGYTF
TRBD1	TRBV7-2	TRBJ1-2	TGTGCCAGCAGCCCAGGGGGGACGGCTGGCTACACCTTC	CASSPGGTAGYTF
TRBD1	TRBV20-1	TRBJ1-5	TGCAGTGCTAGTGGGACAGGGGATTCAACGGGCAATCAGCCCCAGCATTTT	CSASGTGDSTGNQPQHF
TRBD1	TRBV27	TRBJ1-2	TGTGCCAGCAGGGGGACAGGGGGCGCAATACGTGGCTACACCTTC	CASRGTGGAIRGYTF
TRBD1	TRBV18	TRBJ1-3	TGTGCCAGCTCACCCGATCTGAGTTTCGGGACAGGGATGAATAGAGGAAACACCATATATTTT	CASSPDLSFGTGMNRGNTIYF
-	TRBV28	TRBJ1-2	TGTGCCAGCACTCAGACGGGTCGTGATGGCTACACCTTC	CASTQTGRDGYTF
-	TRBV27	TRBJ2-3	TGTGCCAGCAGAAAACACACAGATACGCAGTATTTT	CASRKHTDTQYF